These T cell receptor beta chains were read from a single sample in a study of spatial heterogeneity in lung cancer. TCRdb analysed the 5' RACE reads with MiXCR anew, one entry per CDR3 protein. The data contain some 52,000 distinct CDR3 sequences, under 7.5% of them seen just once; the ten biggest clones take up approximately 2.6%. Sequenced material: PBMCs, taken at surgery. These receptors originate from a female donor with early-stage non-small cell lung cancer. CDR3s include the opening cysteine and the closing phenylalanine or tryptophan. A D gene is named only where the DNA matches it firmly. Clone size is given for some rows only: seen once, a few or many times, or a class if the clone is expanded.

J gene,clone size,D gene,V gene,CDR3 DNA,CDR3 protein
TRBJ2-2,many,.,TRBV11-1,TGTGCCAGCACGGCGTGGGCGAACACCGGGGAGCTGTTTTTT,CASTAWANTGELFF
TRBJ2-5,many,TRBD1,TRBV20-1,TGCAGTGCTAGGACAGGGGGCGGGGAGACCCAGTACTTC,CSARTGGGETQYF
TRBJ1-1,many,.,TRBV20-1,TGCAGTGCTGTCGGGGGAGCCAACCTAAGGAACACTGAAGCTTTCTTT,CSAVGGANLRNTEAFF
TRBJ2-7,many,.,TRBV28,TGTGCCAGCAGTTTCGGCCGGGGAAGCTCCTACGAGCAGTACTTC,CASSFGRGSSYEQYF
TRBJ2-6,many,TRBD1,TRBV6-1,TGTGCCAGCAGTGGGGGGACAGGGACCCTCTCTGGGGCCAACGTCCTGACTTTC,CASSGGTGTLSGANVLTF
TRBJ1-6,few,.,TRBV7-2,TGTGCCAGCAGCTTAGGGCCCAATTCACCCCTCCACTTT,CASSLGPNSPLHF
TRBJ2-1,many,.,TRBV29-1,TGCAGCGTTGGTTGGGCCTCCTACAATGAGCAGTTCTTC,CSVGWASYNEQFF
TRBJ1-1,few,TRBD1,TRBV15,TGTGCCACCAGCTTAGGGCCTTCCGGGACAGGGGGCAGTGAAGCTTTCTTT,CATSLGPSGTGGSEAFF
TRBJ2-3,many,.,TRBV18,TGTGCCAGCTCCTACCAGTCAGGACCAAGGACAGATACGCAGTATTTT,CASSYQSGPRTDTQYF
TRBJ2-5,many,.,TRBV28,TGTGCCAGCAGTTTATTCGGGGTCGGTACCTGGGGCCAAGAGACCCAGTACTTC,CASSLFGVGTWGQETQYF
TRBJ2-1,many,.,TRBV7-2,TGTGCCAGCAGCAAAGACTTAGAGCGGAGCCACTACAATGAGCAGTTCTTC,CASSKDLERSHYNEQFF
TRBJ2-2,many,.,TRBV28,TGTGCCAGCACCTCGCTCTGGGGGTCGAACACCGGGGAGCTGTTTTTT,CASTSLWGSNTGELFF
TRBJ1-5,.,TRBD1,TRBV2,TGTGCCAGCAGTGGACAGGGGACAGTTCAGCCCCAGCATTTT,CASSGQGTVQPQHF
TRBJ1-5,many,.,TRBV7-2,TGTGCCAGCAGCTTAGTGTGGGTGGGCAATCAGCCCCAGCATTTT,CASSLVWVGNQPQHF
TRBJ2-3,many,.,TRBV28,TGTGCCTGGAGGGACATAAGCACAGATACGCAGTATTTT,CAWRDISTDTQYF
TRBJ2-7,once,TRBD2,TRBV6-5,TGTGCCAGCACACGGACTAGCGGGGGACATTTATCCGAGCAGTACTTC,CASTRTSGGHLSEQYF
TRBJ1-1,many,.,TRBV6-4,TGTGCCAGCAGCCGGGAAGGGGGGAACACTGAAGCTTTCTTT,CASSREGGNTEAFF
TRBJ1-2,few,.,TRBV20-1,TGCAGTGCTGGAGGGCGAATTAACTATGGCTACACCTTC,CSAGGRINYGYTF
TRBJ2-1,few,.,TRBV2,TGTGCCAGCAGGACAGCCAACATGGTCAATGAGCAGTTCTTC,CASRTANMVNEQFF
TRBJ2-7,many,TRBD1,TRBV20-1,TGCAGTGCCGCGAAAGGGACAGGTCCCTACGAGCAGTACTTC,CSAAKGTGPYEQYF
TRBJ2-7,.,.,TRBV9,TGTGCCAGCAGCGTAGACAGCCCTGGCGAGCAGTACTTC,CASSVDSPGEQYF
TRBJ2-5,few,.,TRBV24-1,TGTGCCACCAGTGATTTGAGCTGGCAGGGCCAAGAGACCCAGTACTTC,CATSDLSWQGQETQYF
TRBJ2-2,few,.,TRBV15,TGTGCCACCAGCAGGGGAGCGGGCGGGGAGCTGTTTTTT,CATSRGAGGELFF
TRBJ2-3,many,TRBD2,TRBV20-1,TGCAGTGCTACTGACTCCGGGACTATCACAGATACGCAGTATTTT,CSATDSGTITDTQYF
TRBJ2-3,.,.,TRBV15,TGTGCCACCAGTCCGGACAGAAGCACAGATACGCAGTATTTT,CATSPDRSTDTQYF
TRBJ2-3,many,.,TRBV30,TGTGCCTGGAGGACCTGGACCAGCACAGATACGCAGTATTTT,CAWRTWTSTDTQYF
TRBJ2-3,.,.,TRBV5-4,TGTGCCAGCAGCTTGGGACTCACAGATACGCAGTATTTT,CASSLGLTDTQYF
TRBJ2-3,many,TRBD1,TRBV5-1,TGCGCCAGCAGCTTTGAGGACAGGGTGTTAGATACGCAGTATTTT,CASSFEDRVLDTQYF
TRBJ2-7,many,.,TRBV20-1,TGCAGTGCTAGTGGAGGGTCCGTGTACGAGCAGTACTTC,CSASGGSVYEQYF
TRBJ1-5,many,.,TRBV6-2/TRBV6-3,TGTGCCTGCGGAGGGCTTTTACAGCCCCAGCATTTT,CACGGLLQPQHF
TRBJ2-5,.,.,TRBV7-8,TGTGCCAGCAGCCCTACGAAGACCCAGTACTTC,CASSPTKTQYF
TRBJ2-4,many,.,TRBV29-1,TGCAGCGTTACCGGGACAATCGGTGGGGACATTCAGTACTTC,CSVTGTIGGDIQYF
TRBJ1-2,.,.,TRBV4-1,TGCGCCAGCAGCCAAGATCATGCAGGGAGTAACTATGGCTACACCTTC,CASSQDHAGSNYGYTF
TRBJ1-1,many,.,TRBV7-3,TGTGCCAGCAGCTTAGGAGACAGTACCAAAGCTTTCTTT,CASSLGDSTKAFF
TRBJ1-5,many,.,TRBV7-2,TGTGCCAGCAGCTTAGCGGTGGGTCAGCCCCAGCATTTT,CASSLAVGQPQHF
TRBJ1-6,.,.,TRBV7-2,TGTGCCAGCAGCTTAGAAAGGGCAGGGGACTCACCCCTCCACTTT,CASSLERAGDSPLHF
TRBJ2-5,many,.,TRBV21-1,TGTGCCAGGGGACTAGCGGGGTTCCAAGAGACCCAGTACTTC,CARGLAGFQETQYF
TRBJ2-2,many,.,TRBV4-1,TGCGCCAGCAGCCAAGAATGGGGCTGGACCGGGGAGCTGTTTTTT,CASSQEWGWTGELFF
TRBJ1-6,few,.,TRBV20-1,TGCAGTGTCGGCTTTACCTCCTATAATTCACCCCTCCACTTT,CSVGFTSYNSPLHF